The count of the clone carrying this TCR beta chain is one. As yet, its antigen is unknown. Timing groups of about 4 and about 12 weeks for second doses were pooled. This sample was included in a study of T cell responses to AZD1222 COVID-19 vaccine. Sequencing was performed with immunoSEQ multiplex PCR; in TCRdb, only in-frame clones are kept and a portion is missing. This sample yields around 120,000 clones, of which 80% to 95% are seen a single time; roughly 1% belongs to the top ten. General study results and limits: Repertoire sampling happened only post peak T cell response. Elevations in Spike-specific TCR breadth and depth followed administration of two AZD1222 doses.

This CDR3 has 13 amino acids. Between the trimmed V and J ends, which lost 6 bases and 5 bases, there was a span of 13 bases. CDR1 is MNHNY and CDR2 is SVGAGI in the germline V gene (reference sequence). This specimen was peripheral blood, taken 28 days after the second AZD1222 dose. This receptor was taken from an adult who received the AZD1222 COVID-19 vaccine. The chain employs TRBV6-6 and TRBJ2-5, with D hard to call. CDR3 sequence: CASSPPGSETQYF. CDR3 bases: TGTGCCAGCAGCCCGCCCGGGTCGGAGACCCAGTACTTC.